The next 20 T cell receptor beta chains were all read from a single sample in a study of beta chain features in type 1 diabetes. Study outcomes and limitations: Within each of all four CD4+ subsets, Type 1 diabetes patients had TCRB CDR3s that were moderately but significantly shorter.

Their specific antigens are unknown. Since all of the isolated RNA was reverse transcribed, expressed TCRB transcripts were what got sequenced. Method: immunoSEQ multiplex PCR; TCRdb's copy keeps in-frame clones and lacks some. The sample holds hundreds of thousands of clones, approximately 16% seen once. Source material: naive CD4+ T cells from blood. These receptors all come from a man aged 18 to 29 with type 1 diabetes.

This clone was observed a few times. The chain recombines TRBV29-1 with TRBJ2-5; 10 bases line up with TRBD1. Germline trimming cut 5 bases from V and 2 bases from J; bases unmatched to any gene: 17. Germline V gene lookup returns CDR1 SQVTM and CDR2 ANQGSEA. The CDR3 sequence is 18 residues long. The CDR3: CSVFTDRGLAWYQETQYF. CDR3 nucleotides: TGCAGCGTTTTTACTGACAGGGGGCTCGCGTGGTATCAAGAGACCCAGTACTTC.

This clone was seen more than once but under ten times. The J gene is TRBJ2-5, the V gene TRBV5-4, with 7 bases identical to TRBD1. Germline CDR1 SGHNT, CDR2 YYREEE (reference sequence). J lost 4 bases, V lost 4 bases, and 10 bases had no gene match. The CDR3 loop spans 15 amino acids. CDR3 sequence: CASSLQEGQIETQYF. The CDR3 coding sequence is TGTGCCAGCAGCCTACAAGAGGGACAGATAGAGACCCAGTACTTC.

The rearrangement joins TRBV5-5 to TRBJ2-2; D not certain. This CDR3 is 16 amino acids long. In germline, CDR1 is SGHKS, CDR2 YYEKEE (reference sequence). Trimming removed 0 bases from V and 0 bases from J, with 9 bases in between. The CDR3 reads CASSLAAAANTGELFF. CDR3 sequence (DNA): TGTGCCAGCAGCTTGGCGGCGGCGGCGAACACCGGGGAGCTGTTTTTT.

This clone was found a few times. The germline gene is not matched at one end of the junction; a read error may be the cause. The chain links TRBV7-2 to TRBJ2-7; 12 bases are a match to TRBD2. Germline CDR1 reads SGHTA; CDR2 reads FQGNSA. This CDR3 has 12 residues. The CDR3 here is CASSSPTSGGTF. CDR3 DNA: TGTGCCAGCAGCTCTCCGACTAGCGGGGGAACATTC.

This chain uses TRBV30 with TRBJ1-6; D remains unclear. CDR1 is GTSNPN, CDR2 SVGIG, per germline (reference sequence). The V and J ends lost 1 base and 6 bases respectively, with 10 bases between them. This CDR3 is 14 amino acids long. The CDR3 DNA sequence: TGTGCCTGGAGTGGCCAGGTGTTTAATTCACCCCTCCACTTT. It encodes CAWSGQVFNSPLHF.

In its sample, this clone was seen a few times. The rearrangement uses TRBV4-2 and TRBJ2-7; no clear D gene. Germline-derived CDR1 and CDR2 are LGHNA and YNFKEQ. The CDR3 loop spans 14 amino acids. V was clipped by 1 base and J by 2 bases, with 9 bases between them. The CDR3 nucleotides are TGTGCCAGCAGCCAAGGGCACACCGCCTACGAGCAGTACTTC. It encodes CASSQGHTAYEQYF.

The V gene is TRBV7-2, the J gene TRBJ2-3; D perhaps matches TRBD2 (6 bases). In germline, CDR1 is SGHTA, CDR2 FQGNSA. The CDR3 has 13 residues. Trimming pared 0 bases from V and 6 bases from J, leaving 7 bases between. CDR3 coding DNA: TGTGCCAGCAGCTTAGCTCGGGGGGATACGCAGTATTTT. Translated: CASSLARGDTQYF. Supplemented by reference TRBV7-2 and TRBJ2-3, the full variable domain reads GAGVSQSPSNKVTEKGKDVELRCDPISGHTALYWYRQSLGQGLEFLIYFQGNSAPDKSGLPSDRFSAERTGGSVSTLTIQRTQQEDSAVYLCASSLARGDTQYFGPGTRLTVL.

The V gene is TRBV7-9, the J gene TRBJ1-5, with D possibly being TRBD1 (5 bases). Trimming stripped 5 bases from V and 9 bases from J, with 14 bases between. This CDR3 is built from 13 residues. Germline-derived CDR1 and CDR2 are SEHNR and FQNEAQ (reference sequence). CDR3 DNA: TGTGCCAGCAGCCAGGGCCTTAGTGGGCCCCAGCATTTT. It translates to CASSQGLSGPQHF.

This clone appeared a few times. The chain joins TRBV7-8 to TRBJ2-7; 8 nucleotides align to TRBD2. The CDR3 has 15 amino acids. The germline V gene has CDR1 SGHVS and CDR2 FQNEAQ. V shed 5 bases, J shed 3 bases, and the junction held 9 bases outside the gene matches. The chain's CDR3 is CASSQGSSGSYEQYF. The CDR3 coding sequence is TGTGCCAGCAGCCAAGGCTCAAGCGGGAGCTACGAGCAGTACTTC.

In this sample, this clone turned up a few times. The chain couples TRBV7-2 to TRBJ2-7; 9 bases are a match to TRBD1. This CDR3 has 14 residues. In germline, CDR1 is SGHTA, CDR2 FQGNSA. V gave up 3 bases and J gave up 3 bases; unmatched junction bases: 3. The CDR3, as DNA: TGTGCCAGCAGCTTCACAGGGGGCGGCTACGAGCAGTACTTC. Its protein is CASSFTGGGYEQYF.

This clone was detected only a few times. The CDR3 region has the DNA TGTGCCAGCAGCCTTCTGTCCTCCTCTGGAAACACCATATATTTT. Translated, it gives CASSLLSSSGNTIYF. The V gene is TRBV7-9, the J gene TRBJ1-3; D is ambiguous. This CDR3 contains 15 residues. The germline V and J ends were trimmed by 5 bases and 0 bases, with 11 bases remaining between them. Germline V gene lookup returns CDR1 SEHNR and CDR2 FQNEAQ (reference sequence).

This chain connects TRBV13 to TRBJ2-7; 13 positions agree with TRBD2. Germline CDR1 PRHDT, CDR2 FYEKMQ (reference sequence). The CDR3 is made up of 17 amino acids. Trimming removed 5 bases from V and 2 bases from J; junction bases left unmatched: 9. CDR3 amino acids: CASSPSLGLAGPYEQYF. As DNA, the CDR3 is TGTGCCAGCAGCCCCTCCTTGGGACTAGCGGGACCCTACGAGCAGTACTTC. The full variable domain, in which reference TRBV13 and TRBJ2-7 provide the parts outside the CDR3, is AAGVIQSPRHLIKEKRETATLKCYPIPRHDTVYWYQQGPGQDPQFLISFYEKMQSDKGSIPDRFSAQQFSDYHSELNMSSLELGDSALYFCASSPSLGLAGPYEQYFGPGTRLTVT.

The chain couples TRBV28 to TRBJ1-6, with 9 bases matching TRBD1. The trim removed 0 bases at V and 8 bases at J, leaving 5 bases unmatched. Germline V gives CDR1 MDHEN, CDR2 SYDVKM. The length of the CDR3 is 16 residues. CDR3 DNA sequence: TGTGCCAGCAGTTTATGGGAGGACAGGGGCGATTCACCCCTCCACTTT. Amino acids: CASSLWEDRGDSPLHF.

The rearrangement uses TRBV5-1 and TRBJ2-3; tentative D call: TRBD1 (5 bases). Per the germline V gene, CDR1 is SGHRS and CDR2 is YFSETQ. The CDR3 loop spans 15 amino acids. V lost 1 base, J lost 6 bases, and 15 bases lay in between. CDR3 DNA sequence: TGCGCCAGCAGCTTGCCAGACTCCTACAGGGATACGCAGTATTTT. Its translation: CASSLPDSYRDTQYF. Combining the CDR3 with reference TRBV5-1 and TRBJ2-3 gives the whole variable domain KAGVTQTPRYLIKTRGQQVTLSCSPISGHRSVSWYQQTPGQGLQFLFEYFSETQRNKGNFPGRFSGRQFSNSRSEMNVSTLELGDSALYLCASSLPDSYRDTQYFGPGTRLTVL.

The chain uses TRBV18 and TRBJ2-1; TRBD2 might be the D (6 bases). The germline CDR1 and CDR2 sequences are KGHSH and LQKENI. The CDR3 is 14 residues long. Trimming pared 6 bases from V and 9 bases from J, leaving 18 bases between. CDR3 sequence reads: CASSYVGDGSEQFF. The DNA of the CDR3 is TGTGCCAGCTCTTACGTGGGAGACGGGAGTGAGCAGTTCTTC.

This rearrangement joins TRBV7-9 to TRBJ2-7; a possible D gene is TRBD2 (6 bases). The germline CDR1 and CDR2 sequences are SEHNR and FQNEAQ (reference sequence). The CDR3 is 13 amino acids. Trimming stripped 0 bases from V and 4 bases from J, with 7 bases between. The CDR3 DNA sequence: TGTGCCAGCAGCTTAGCGGGAGGATACGAGCAGTACTTC. Amino acid sequence: CASSLAGGYEQYF. Full variable domain (remainder filled in from reference TRBV7-9 and TRBJ2-7): DTGVSQNPRHKITKRGQNVTFRCDPISEHNRLYWYRQTLGQGPEFLTYFQNEAQLEKSRLLSDRFSAERPKGSFSTLEIQRTEQGDSAMYLCASSLAGGYEQYFGPGTRLTVT.

The table lists this clone with a few counts. The rearrangement links TRBV5-1 to TRBJ2-7; TRBD1 aligns across 8 bases. Germline V CDR1 and CDR2: SGHRS, YFSETQ. V was pared by 4 bases and J by 3 bases, with 6 bases of the junction left unmatched. The length of the CDR3 is 14 residues. Here the CDR3 reads CASSVRTGSYEQYF. In DNA form, the CDR3 reads TGCGCCAGCAGCGTTAGGACAGGGAGCTACGAGCAGTACTTC.

The genes are TRBV30 and TRBJ2-3, with 16 nucleotides matching TRBD2. The germline V gene has CDR1 GTSNPN and CDR2 SVGIG (reference sequence). This CDR3 is 16 amino acids long. V lost 5 bases and J lost 3; bases outside the gene matches: 5. The CDR3 region has the DNA TGTGCCTGGGGGACTAGCGGGGGGGCCAGGACAGATACGCAGTATTTT. This translates into CAWGTSGGARTDTQYF.

This clone has more than one count but fewer than ten. This rearrangement joins TRBV2 to TRBJ1-4; 7 bases map to TRBD1. Losses at the gene ends were 6 bases for V and 4 bases for J; bases not matched to a gene: 5. The CDR3 runs to 14 residues. The germline V gene has CDR1 SNHLY and CDR2 FYNNEI. CDR3 sequence reads: CASSDRAGNEKLFF. CDR3 DNA sequence: TGTGCCAGCAGCGACAGGGCTGGTAATGAAAAACTGTTTTTT.

The J gene is TRBJ2-5, the V gene TRBV30; no clear D. This CDR3 has 12 residues. Trimming took 2 bases from V and 2 from J, leaving 6 bases between them. Per germline, CDR1 GTSNPN and CDR2 SVGIG (reference sequence). The CDR3 loop is CAWSTRQETQYF. CDR3 in DNA: TGTGCCTGGAGTACCAGACAAGAGACCCAGTACTTC. Full variable domain (rest looked up from reference TRBV30 and TRBJ2-5): SQTIHQWPATLVQPVGSPLSLECTVEGTSNPNLYWYRQAAGRGLQLLFYSVGIGQISSEVPQNLSASRPQDRQFILSSKKLLLSDSGFYLCAWSTRQETQYFGPGTRLLVL.